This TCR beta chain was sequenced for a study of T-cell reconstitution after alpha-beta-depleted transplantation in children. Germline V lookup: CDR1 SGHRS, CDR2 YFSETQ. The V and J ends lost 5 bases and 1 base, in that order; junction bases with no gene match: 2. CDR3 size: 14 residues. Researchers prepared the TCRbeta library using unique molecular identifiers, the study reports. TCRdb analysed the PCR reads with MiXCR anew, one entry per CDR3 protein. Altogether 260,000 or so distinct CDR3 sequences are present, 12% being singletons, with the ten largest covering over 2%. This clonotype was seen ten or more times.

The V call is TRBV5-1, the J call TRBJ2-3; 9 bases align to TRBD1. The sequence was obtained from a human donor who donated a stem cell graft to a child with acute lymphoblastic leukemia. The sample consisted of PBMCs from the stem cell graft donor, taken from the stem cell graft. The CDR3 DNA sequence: TGCGCCAGCAGTAGGACAGGGGGCACAGATACGCAGTATTTT. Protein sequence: CASSRTGGTDTQYF.